This T cell receptor (beta chain) was observed in a study of low-dose radiotherapy and immunotherapy resistance in tumors. About the study: Cohort 1 got 0.5 Gy per fraction every 2 weeks, 6.5 Gy in total.

This CDR3 has 17 amino acids. The germline CDR1 and CDR2 sequences are MDHEN and SYDVKM. V lost 3 bases and J lost 5, with 23 bases in between. TRAV and TRBV primers primed cDNA for both TCRalpha and TCRbeta. A constant-region primer paired with the V-primer adapter amplified TCRs over roughly 18 PCR cycles. After the mRNA was isolated, it was amplified using in vitro transcription. MiXCR was run by TCRdb on the reads, yielding one entry per CDR3 protein. The sample shows around 100,000 distinct CDR3 sequences, more than 20% of them seen only once. Time point denoted: after trial treatment. Treatment given: LDRT plus nivolumab, ipilimumab, low-dose cyclophosphamide and aspirin (RACIN trial). Tumors of eligible patients were advanced, solid and lacking tumor-infiltrating lymphocytes. This clonotype has a count of ten or more.

The sequence derives from a male donor with prostate cancer. The gene calls are TRBV28 and TRBJ2-7; tentative D call: TRBD1 (8 bases). The sample was PBMCs, taken after low-dose radiotherapy plus immunotherapy. The CDR3 region is CASSFGGAQGAVDEQYF. The DNA of the CDR3 is TGTGCCAGCAGTTTTGGGGGGGCGCAGGGGGCAGTCGACGAGCAGTACTTC.